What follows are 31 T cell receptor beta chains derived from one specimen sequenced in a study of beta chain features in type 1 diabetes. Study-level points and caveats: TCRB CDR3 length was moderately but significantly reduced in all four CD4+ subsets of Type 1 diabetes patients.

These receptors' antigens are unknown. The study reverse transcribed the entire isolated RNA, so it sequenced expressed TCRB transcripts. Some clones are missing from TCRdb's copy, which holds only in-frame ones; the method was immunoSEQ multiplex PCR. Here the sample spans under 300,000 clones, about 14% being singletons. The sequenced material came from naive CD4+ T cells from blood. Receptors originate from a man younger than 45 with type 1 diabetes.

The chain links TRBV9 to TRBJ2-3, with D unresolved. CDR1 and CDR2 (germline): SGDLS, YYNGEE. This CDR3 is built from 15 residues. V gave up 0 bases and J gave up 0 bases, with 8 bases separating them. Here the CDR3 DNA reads TGTGCCAGCAGCGTAGAATTGCGGAGCACAGATACGCAGTATTTT. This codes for CASSVELRSTDTQYF.

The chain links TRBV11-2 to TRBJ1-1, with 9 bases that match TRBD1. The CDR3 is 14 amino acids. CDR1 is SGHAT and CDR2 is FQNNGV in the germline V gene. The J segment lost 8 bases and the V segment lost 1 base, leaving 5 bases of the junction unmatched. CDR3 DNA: TGTGCCAGCAGCTTAGGGGACAGGGCCTCGGAAGCTTTCTTT. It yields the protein CASSLGDRASEAFF.

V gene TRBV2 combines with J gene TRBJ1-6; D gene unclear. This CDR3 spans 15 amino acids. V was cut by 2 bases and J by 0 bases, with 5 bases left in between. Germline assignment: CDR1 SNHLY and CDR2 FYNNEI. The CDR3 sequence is CASSETSSYNSPLHF. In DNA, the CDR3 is TGTGCCAGCAGTGAAACGAGCTCCTATAATTCACCCCTCCACTTT. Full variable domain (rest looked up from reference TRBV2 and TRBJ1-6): EPEVTQTPSHQVTQMGQEVILRCVPISNHLYFYWYRQILGQKVEFLVSFYNNEISEKSEIFDDQFSVERPDGSNFTLKIRSTKLEDSAMYFCASSETSSYNSPLHFGNGTRLTVT.

CDR3: CASSYSGDETQYF. CDR3 bases: TGTGCCAGCAGTTACAGCGGGGATGAGACCCAGTACTTC. The chain links TRBV6-5 to TRBJ2-5, with 7 bases matching TRBD2. The CDR3 has 13 amino acids. The V segment lost 2 bases and the J segment 5 bases; nucleotides outside the gene matches: 2. The germline gives CDR1 MNHEY, CDR2 SVGAGI.

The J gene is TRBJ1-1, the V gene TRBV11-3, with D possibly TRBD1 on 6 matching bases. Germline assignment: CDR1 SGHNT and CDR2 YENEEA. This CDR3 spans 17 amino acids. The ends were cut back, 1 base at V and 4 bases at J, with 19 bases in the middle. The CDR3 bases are TGTGCCAGCAGCTTAGCGGGGCAGGGGAGTATTTTCACTGAAGCTTTCTTT. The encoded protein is CASSLAGQGSIFTEAFF. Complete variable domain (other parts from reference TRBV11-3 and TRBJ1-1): EAGVVQSPRYKIIEKKQPVAFWCNPISGHNTLYWYLQNLGQGPELLIRYENEEAVDDSQLPKDRFSAERLKGVDSTLKIQPAELGDSAVYLCASSLAGQGSIFTEAFFGQGTRLTVV.

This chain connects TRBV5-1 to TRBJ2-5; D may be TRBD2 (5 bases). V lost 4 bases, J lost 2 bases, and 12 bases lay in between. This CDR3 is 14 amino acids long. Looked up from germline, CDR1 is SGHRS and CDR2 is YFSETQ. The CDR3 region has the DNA TGCGCCAGCAGCGGAGCCGGGAATCAAGAGACCCAGTACTTC. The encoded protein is CASSGAGNQETQYF.

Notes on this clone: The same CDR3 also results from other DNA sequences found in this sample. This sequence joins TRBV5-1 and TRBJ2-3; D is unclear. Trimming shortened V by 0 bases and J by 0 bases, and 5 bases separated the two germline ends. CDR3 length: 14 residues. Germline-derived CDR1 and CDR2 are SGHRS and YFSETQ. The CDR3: CASSLDSSTDTQYF. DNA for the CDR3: TGCGCCAGCAGCTTGGACTCTAGCACAGATACGCAGTATTTT.

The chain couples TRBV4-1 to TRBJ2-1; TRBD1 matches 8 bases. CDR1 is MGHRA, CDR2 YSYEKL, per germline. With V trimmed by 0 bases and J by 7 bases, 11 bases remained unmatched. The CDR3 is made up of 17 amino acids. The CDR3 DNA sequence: TGCGCCAGCAGCCAAGATATCCGCCGGACAGGGATTAATGAGCAGTTCTTC. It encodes CASSQDIRRTGINEQFF.

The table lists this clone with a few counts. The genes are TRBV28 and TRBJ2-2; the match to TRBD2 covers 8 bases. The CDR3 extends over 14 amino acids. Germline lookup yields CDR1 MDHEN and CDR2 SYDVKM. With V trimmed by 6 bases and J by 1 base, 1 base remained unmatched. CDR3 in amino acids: CASRSGRNTGELFF. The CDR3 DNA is TGTGCCAGCAGGAGCGGGAGGAACACCGGGGAGCTGTTTTTT.

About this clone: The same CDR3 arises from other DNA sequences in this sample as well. CDR3 amino acids: CASSEGGGNQPQHF. CDR3 sequence (DNA): TGTGCCAGCAGTGAAGGGGGAGGGAATCAGCCCCAGCATTTT. The chain links TRBV2 to TRBJ1-5; D not certain. There are 14 residues in the CDR3. V lost 1 base and J 4 bases, leaving 8 bases between the germline ends. Germline CDR1 and CDR2: SNHLY and FYNNEI.

The CDR3 DNA reads TGTGCCTGGAGTGTCGGGAGCACAGATACGCAGTATTTT. Translated, it gives CAWSVGSTDTQYF. The J gene is TRBJ2-3, the V gene TRBV30; D not resolved. The germline gives CDR1 GTSNPN, CDR2 SVGIG (reference sequence). CDR3 size: 13 residues. The V end was cut by 0 bases, the J end by 0 bases, with 4 bases between.

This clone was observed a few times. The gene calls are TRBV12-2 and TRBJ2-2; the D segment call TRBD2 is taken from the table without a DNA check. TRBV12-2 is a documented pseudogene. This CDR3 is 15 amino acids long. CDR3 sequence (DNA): TGTGCAAGTCGCTTCGGGACTACCATCACCGGGGAGCTGTTTTTT. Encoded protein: CASRFGTTITGELFF.

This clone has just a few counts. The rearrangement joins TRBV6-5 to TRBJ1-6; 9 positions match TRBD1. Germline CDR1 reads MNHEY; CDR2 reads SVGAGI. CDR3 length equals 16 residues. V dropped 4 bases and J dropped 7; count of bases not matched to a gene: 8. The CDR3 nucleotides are TGTGCCAGCAGTTCCGAACAGGGGGCCTGGAATTCACCCCTCCACTTT. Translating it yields CASSSEQGAWNSPLHF.

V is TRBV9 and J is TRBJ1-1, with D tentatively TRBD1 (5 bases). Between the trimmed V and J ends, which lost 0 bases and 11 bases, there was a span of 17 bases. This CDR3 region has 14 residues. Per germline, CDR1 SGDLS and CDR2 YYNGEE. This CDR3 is CASSVGGPPEEAFF. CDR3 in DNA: TGTGCCAGCAGCGTAGGGGGCCCCCCCGAGGAGGCTTTCTTT.

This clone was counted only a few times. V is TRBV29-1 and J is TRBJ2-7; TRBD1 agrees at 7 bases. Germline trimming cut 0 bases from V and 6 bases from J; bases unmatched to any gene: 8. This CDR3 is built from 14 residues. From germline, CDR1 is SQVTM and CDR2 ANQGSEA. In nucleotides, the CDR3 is TGCAGCGTTGAAGATCAAGACAGACAGGGCGAGCAGTACTTC. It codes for CSVEDQDRQGEQYF.

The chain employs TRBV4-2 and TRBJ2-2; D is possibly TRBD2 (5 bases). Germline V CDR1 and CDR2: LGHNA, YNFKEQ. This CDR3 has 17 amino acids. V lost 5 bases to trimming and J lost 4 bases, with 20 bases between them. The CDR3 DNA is TGTGCCAGCAGCTTGGGTCACGGTGGAGGTACCACCGGGGAGCTGTTTTTT. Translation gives CASSLGHGGGTTGELFF.

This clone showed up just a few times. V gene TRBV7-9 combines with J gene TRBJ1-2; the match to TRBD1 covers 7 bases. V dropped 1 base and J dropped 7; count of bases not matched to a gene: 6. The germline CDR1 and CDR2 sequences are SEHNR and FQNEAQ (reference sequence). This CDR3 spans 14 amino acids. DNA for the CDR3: TGTGCCAGCAGCTTAGATCTGCAGGGGGTTGGCTACACCTTC. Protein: CASSLDLQGVGYTF. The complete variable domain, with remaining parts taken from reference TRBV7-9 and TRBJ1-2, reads DTGVSQNPRHKITKRGQNVTFRCDPISEHNRLYWYRQTLGQGPEFLTYFQNEAQLEKSRLLSDRFSAERPKGSFSTLEIQRTEQGDSAMYLCASSLDLQGVGYTFGSGTRLTVV.

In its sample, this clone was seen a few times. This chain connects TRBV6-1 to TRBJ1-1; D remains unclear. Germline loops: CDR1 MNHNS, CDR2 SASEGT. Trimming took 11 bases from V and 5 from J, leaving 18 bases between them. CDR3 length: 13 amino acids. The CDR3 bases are TGTGCCGGCCTCGGTATAACCGGGACTGAAGCTTTCTTT. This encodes CAGLGITGTEAFF.

Here the CDR3 reads CASSELGSMSNQPQHF. Here the CDR3 DNA reads TGTGCCAGCAGTGAACTTGGCTCCATGAGCAATCAGCCCCAGCATTTT. V usage is TRBV2 and J usage is TRBJ1-5; D not resolved. Trimming left V 2 bases short and J 1 base short, with 12 bases between. This CDR3 region has 16 residues. Per the germline V gene, CDR1 is SNHLY and CDR2 is FYNNEI. The full variable domain, its missing parts supplied by reference TRBV2 and TRBJ1-5, is EPEVTQTPSHQVTQMGQEVILRCVPISNHLYFYWYRQILGQKVEFLVSFYNNEISEKSEIFDDQFSVERPDGSNFTLKIRSTKLEDSAMYFCASSELGSMSNQPQHFGDGTRLSIL.

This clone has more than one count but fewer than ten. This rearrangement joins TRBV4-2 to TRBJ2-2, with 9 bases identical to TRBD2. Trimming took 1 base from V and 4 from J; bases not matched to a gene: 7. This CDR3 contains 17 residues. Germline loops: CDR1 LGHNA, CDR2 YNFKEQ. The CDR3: CASSQVGAGGRTGELFF. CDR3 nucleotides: TGTGCCAGCAGCCAAGTTGGAGCGGGGGGCCGCACCGGGGAGCTGTTTTTT.

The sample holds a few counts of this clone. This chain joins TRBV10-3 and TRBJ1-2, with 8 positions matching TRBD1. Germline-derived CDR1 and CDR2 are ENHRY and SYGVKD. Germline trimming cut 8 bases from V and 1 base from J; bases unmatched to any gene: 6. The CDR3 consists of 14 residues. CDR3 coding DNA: TGTGCCATCCTAGGACAGGGCCTTAACTATGGCTACACCTTC. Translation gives CAILGQGLNYGYTF.

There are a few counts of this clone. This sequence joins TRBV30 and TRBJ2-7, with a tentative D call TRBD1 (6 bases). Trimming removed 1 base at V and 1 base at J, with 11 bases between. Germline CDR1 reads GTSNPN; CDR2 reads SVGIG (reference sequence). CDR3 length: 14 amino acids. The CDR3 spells CAWSATGMSYEQYF. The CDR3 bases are TGTGCCTGGAGTGCCACAGGGATGTCCTACGAGCAGTACTTC.

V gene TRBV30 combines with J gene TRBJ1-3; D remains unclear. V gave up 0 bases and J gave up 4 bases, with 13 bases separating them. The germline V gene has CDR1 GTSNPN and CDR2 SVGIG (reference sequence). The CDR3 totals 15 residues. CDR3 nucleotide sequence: TGTGCCTGGAGTGTTGGTCCGGTTTTCGGAAACACCATATATTTT. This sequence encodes CAWSVGPVFGNTIYF.

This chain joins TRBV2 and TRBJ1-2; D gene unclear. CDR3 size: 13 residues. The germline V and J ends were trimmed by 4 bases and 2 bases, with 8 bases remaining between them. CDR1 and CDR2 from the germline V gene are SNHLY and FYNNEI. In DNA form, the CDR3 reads TGTGCCAGCAGTGCGGGAGAAAACTATGGCTACACCTTC. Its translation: CASSAGENYGYTF.

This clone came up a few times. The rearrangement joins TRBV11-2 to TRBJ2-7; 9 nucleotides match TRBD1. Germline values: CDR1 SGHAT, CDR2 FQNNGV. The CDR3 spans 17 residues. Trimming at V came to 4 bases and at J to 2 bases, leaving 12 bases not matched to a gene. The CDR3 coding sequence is TGTGCCAGCAGCTCGTGGGGATCCGGGACAGGGACCTACGAGCAGTACTTC. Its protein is CASSSWGSGTGTYEQYF.

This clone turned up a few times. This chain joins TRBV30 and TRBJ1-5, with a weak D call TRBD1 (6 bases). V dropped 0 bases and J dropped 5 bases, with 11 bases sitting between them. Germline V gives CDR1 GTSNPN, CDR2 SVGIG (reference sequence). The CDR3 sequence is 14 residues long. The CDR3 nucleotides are TGTGCCTGGAGTGTAACCAGGGGCGATCAGCCCCAGCATTTT. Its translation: CAWSVTRGDQPQHF.

DNA for the CDR3: TGTGCCAGCAGCTTGGACAGGGGAGAGACCCAGTACTTC. It codes for CASSLDRGETQYF. The chain joins TRBV5-6 to TRBJ2-5; TRBD1 matches 7 bases. Trimming at V came to 0 bases and at J to 4 bases, leaving 0 bases not matched to a gene. Per the germline V gene, CDR1 is SGHDT and CDR2 is YYEEEE. CDR3 length equals 13 residues.

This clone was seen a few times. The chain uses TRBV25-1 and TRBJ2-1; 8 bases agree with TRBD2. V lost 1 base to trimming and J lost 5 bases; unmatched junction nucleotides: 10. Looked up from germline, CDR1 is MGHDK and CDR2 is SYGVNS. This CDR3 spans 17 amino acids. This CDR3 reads CASSEFEGRGAHNEQFF. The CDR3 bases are TGTGCCAGCAGTGAATTTGAGGGGCGGGGGGCCCACAATGAGCAGTTCTTC. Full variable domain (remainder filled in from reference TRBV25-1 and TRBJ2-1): EADIYQTPRYLVIGTGKKITLECSQTMGHDKMYWYQQDPGMELHLIHYSYGVNSTEKGDLSSESTVSRIRTEHFPLTLESARPSHTSQYLCASSEFEGRGAHNEQFFGPGTRLTVL.

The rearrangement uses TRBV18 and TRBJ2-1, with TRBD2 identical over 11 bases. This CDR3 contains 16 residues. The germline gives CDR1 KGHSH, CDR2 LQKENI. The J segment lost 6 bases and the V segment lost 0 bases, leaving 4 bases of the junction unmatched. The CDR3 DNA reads TGTGCCAGCTCACCACCGTCGGGACTAGCGGTCAATGAGCAGTTCTTC. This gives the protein CASSPPSGLAVNEQFF. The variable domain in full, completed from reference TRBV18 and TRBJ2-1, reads NAGVMQNPRHLVRRRGQEARLRCSPMKGHSHVYWYRQLPEEGLKFMVYLQKENIIDESGMPKERFSAEFPKEGPSILRIQQVVRGDSAAYFCASSPPSGLAVNEQFFGPGTRLTVL.

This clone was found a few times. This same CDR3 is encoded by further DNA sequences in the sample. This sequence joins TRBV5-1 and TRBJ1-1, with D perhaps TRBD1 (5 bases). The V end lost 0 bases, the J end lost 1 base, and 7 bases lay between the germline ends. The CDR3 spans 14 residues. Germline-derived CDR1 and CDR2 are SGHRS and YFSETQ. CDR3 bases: TGCGCCAGCAGCTTGGTTACAGGGAACACTGAAGCTTTCTTT. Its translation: CASSLVTGNTEAFF. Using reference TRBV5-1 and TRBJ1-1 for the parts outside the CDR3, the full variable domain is KAGVTQTPRYLIKTRGQQVTLSCSPISGHRSVSWYQQTPGQGLQFLFEYFSETQRNKGNFPGRFSGRQFSNSRSEMNVSTLELGDSALYLCASSLVTGNTEAFFGQGTRLTVV.

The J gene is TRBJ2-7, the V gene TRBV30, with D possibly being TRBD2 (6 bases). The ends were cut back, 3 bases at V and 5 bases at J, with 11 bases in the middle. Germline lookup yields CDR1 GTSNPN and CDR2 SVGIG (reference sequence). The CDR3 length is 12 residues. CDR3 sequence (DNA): TGTGCCTGGAGAGTCACTAGCAACGAGCAGTACTTC. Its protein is CAWRVTSNEQYF.